The 17 T cell receptor beta chains reported below all come from one sample, sequenced in a study of shared clonotypes between healthy human individuals. Data came from immunoSEQ multiplex PCR; TCRdb stores just in-frame clones and leaves some out. Here the sample spans some 2.1 million clones, approximately 92% being singletons. Only CD45RO-negative cells positively selected for CCR7 counted as naive CD8 cells, so terminally differentiated effector memory CD45RA+ cells were excluded. Sequences were obtained from naive CD8+ T cells from PBMCs. Every receptor here comes from a man aged 18 to 30 in good health. Some clones in this sample may be carry-over from other donors' samples.

V is TRBV5-8 and J is TRBJ2-7; D gene ambiguous. Trimming stripped 0 bases from V and 0 bases from J, with 10 bases between. From germline, CDR1 is SGHTS and CDR2 YDEGEE. This CDR3 spans 15 amino acids. The CDR3 DNA sequence: TGTGCCAGCAGCTTGGCCCAGGCTTTCTCCTACGAGCAGTACTTC. Its translation is CASSLAQAFSYEQYF.

J is TRBJ2-5 and V is TRBV29-1; 13 bases are shared with TRBD2. Germline V gives CDR1 SQVTM, CDR2 ANQGSEA. The trim removed 7 bases at V and 4 bases at J, leaving 6 bases unmatched. The CDR3 consists of 14 residues. Here the CDR3 DNA reads TGCAGCGGGCTACTAGCGGGAGGGTTAGAGACCCAGTACTTC. Its translation: CSGLLAGGLETQYF.

V gene TRBV2 combines with J gene TRBJ2-1, with 9 nucleotides matching TRBD1. J gave up 8 bases and V 9 bases, and 11 bases lay outside the gene matches. The V gene's germline CDR1 is SNHLY and CDR2 FYNNEI. This CDR3 is built from 14 residues. CDR3 region: CARAWDRAPYEQFF. Here the CDR3 DNA reads TGTGCCAGGGCATGGGACAGGGCTCCGTATGAGCAGTTCTTC.

This chain links TRBV7-6 with TRBJ2-1; D may be TRBD1 or TRBD2 (5 bases each). Germline V CDR1 and CDR2: SGHVS, FNYEAQ. There are 14 residues in the CDR3. Between the trimmed V and J ends, which lost 5 bases and 7 bases, there was a span of 15 bases. The CDR3 DNA follows: TGTGCCAGCAGCCCATGGGACCGAATGAATGAGCAGTTCTTC. Translated: CASSPWDRMNEQFF.

J is TRBJ1-1 and V is TRBV27, with a weak D call TRBD1 (5 bases). There are 16 residues in the CDR3. Looked up from germline, CDR1 is MNHEY and CDR2 is SMNVEV (reference sequence). Trimming stripped 7 bases from V and 1 base from J, with 19 bases between. As DNA, the CDR3 is TGTGCCAGCACCCTCGGACCCGGGACGGCGAACACTGAAGCTTTCTTT. Residues: CASTLGPGTANTEAFF.

The V gene is TRBV7-6, the J gene TRBJ2-2; 12 bases agree with TRBD2. The CDR3 has 21 amino acids. Trimming took 0 bases from V and 4 from J; bases not matched to a gene: 15. Germline V gives CDR1 SGHVS, CDR2 FNYEAQ. The CDR3: CASSLAMSSGRDTPGTGELFF. CDR3 coding DNA: TGTGCCAGCAGCTTAGCGATGTCTAGCGGGAGGGATACCCCGGGCACCGGGGAGCTGTTTTTT. Full variable domain (remainder filled in from reference TRBV7-6 and TRBJ2-2): GAGVSQSPRYKVTKRGQDVALRCDPISGHVSLYWYRQALGQGPEFLTYFNYEAQQDKSGLPNDRFSAERPEGSISTLTIQRTEQRDSAMYRCASSLAMSSGRDTPGTGELFFGEGSRLTVL.

The chain has TRBV9 and TRBJ2-1, with TRBD2 identical over 13 bases. V shed 4 bases, J shed 7 bases, and the junction held 5 bases outside the gene matches. This CDR3 has 15 amino acids. In germline, CDR1 is SGDLS, CDR2 YYNGEE. The CDR3 reads CASSLRTSGSNEQFF. The CDR3 coding sequence is TGTGCCAGCAGCCTGAGGACTAGCGGGAGTAATGAGCAGTTCTTC.

The chain has TRBV27 and TRBJ1-4, with D hard to call. CDR3 length: 16 residues. In germline, CDR1 is MNHEY, CDR2 SMNVEV (reference sequence). With 5 bases removed from V and 8 bases from J, the gap between germline ends came to 21 bases. CDR3 loop: CASSVTSRRAGEKLFF. CDR3 DNA: TGTGCCAGCAGTGTCACCTCCCGGAGGGCGGGAGAAAAACTGTTTTTT. The entire variable domain, with the rest obtained from reference TRBV27 and TRBJ1-4, is as follows: EAQVTQNPRYLITVTGKKLTVTCSQNMNHEYMSWYRQDPGLGLRQIYYSMNVEVTDKGDVPEGYKVSRKEKRNFPLILESPSPNQTSLYFCASSVTSRRAGEKLFFGSGTQLSVL.

The chain is built from TRBV7-9 and TRBJ1-1, with TRBD1 as a possible D gene (6 bases). V was trimmed by 5 bases and J by 3 bases, leaving 16 bases between them. The V gene's germline CDR1 is SEHNR and CDR2 FQNEAQ (reference sequence). The CDR3 spans 15 residues. The CDR3 spells CASSTGFRGDTEAFF. The CDR3 coding sequence is TGTGCCAGCAGCACAGGGTTCCGAGGTGACACTGAAGCTTTCTTT. The variable domain in full, with the rest retrieved from reference TRBV7-9 and TRBJ1-1, is DTGVSQNPRHKITKRGQNVTFRCDPISEHNRLYWYRQTLGQGPEFLTYFQNEAQLEKSRLLSDRFSAERPKGSFSTLEIQRTEQGDSAMYLCASSTGFRGDTEAFFGQGTRLTVV.

The DNA of the CDR3 is TGTGCCAGCAGCGTATCCCTAGCGGGAGGGCCTGGTGAGCAGTACTTC. Residues: CASSVSLAGGPGEQYF. This chain joins TRBV9 and TRBJ2-7; 12 positions match TRBD2. The V gene's germline CDR1 is SGDLS and CDR2 YYNGEE. The J segment lost 7 bases and the V segment lost 1 base, leaving 9 bases of the junction unmatched. The CDR3 spans 16 residues.

The rearrangement joins TRBV27 to TRBJ1-6; D unclear. V was clipped by 3 bases and J by 7 bases, with 10 bases between them. Looked up from germline, CDR1 is MNHEY and CDR2 is SMNVEV (reference sequence). The CDR3 runs to 14 residues. The CDR3 nucleotides read TGTGCCAGCAGTTTTGGGCTAATAAATTCACCCCTCCACTTT. Amino acids: CASSFGLINSPLHF.

Turning to this clone: Additional DNA sequences in this sample encode the identical CDR3. The rearrangement links TRBV15 to TRBJ2-3; 8 positions agree with TRBD2. This CDR3 has 15 residues. Germline CDR1 and CDR2: LNHNV and YYDKDF (reference sequence). V dropped 5 bases and J dropped 0; count of bases not matched to a gene: 4. In DNA, the CDR3 is TGTGCCACCAGCGGTACTAGCGGCAGCACAGATACGCAGTATTTT. Its translation: CATSGTSGSTDTQYF.

The CDR3 bases are TGTGCCAGCAGTGGGGTGGACAGAGAGAATGAAAAACTGTTTTTT. Residues: CASSGVDRENEKLFF. The chain combines TRBV7-9 with TRBJ1-4; D possibly corresponds to TRBD1 (6 bases). Germline loops: CDR1 SEHNR, CDR2 FQNEAQ (reference sequence). Trimming stripped 6 bases from V and 5 bases from J, with 16 bases between. This CDR3 region has 15 residues.

The chain links TRBV30 to TRBJ1-2, with 8 bases matching TRBD1. This CDR3 is 14 amino acids long. After removal of 2 bases from V and 8 bases from J, the junction contained 10 bases not matched to a gene. The V gene's germline CDR1 is GTSNPN and CDR2 SVGIG (reference sequence). CDR3 bases: TGTGCCTGGAGTAATCGTCAGGGGGCGCGCGGCTACACCTTC. Translation: CAWSNRQGARGYTF. The variable domain in full, completed from reference TRBV30 and TRBJ1-2, reads SQTIHQWPATLVQPVGSPLSLECTVEGTSNPNLYWYRQAAGRGLQLLFYSVGIGQISSEVPQNLSASRPQDRQFILSSKKLLLSDSGFYLCAWSNRQGARGYTFGSGTRLTVV.

This clone has only one observation. This sample includes further DNA sequences coding for the same CDR3. The chain recombines TRBV29-1 with TRBJ2-6, with D hard to call. CDR3 size: 12 residues. Germline lookup yields CDR1 SQVTM and CDR2 ANQGSEA. V gave up 4 bases and J gave up 4 bases, with 5 bases separating them. The CDR3 DNA reads as TGCAGCGTTGTAACAGGGGCCAACGTCCTGACTTTC. It translates to CSVVTGANVLTF.

The chain is built from TRBV5-6 and TRBJ2-1; D is tentatively TRBD1 or TRBD2 (5 bases each). This CDR3 is built from 16 residues. Per germline, CDR1 SGHDT and CDR2 YYEEEE. Trimming removed 4 bases from V and 8 bases from J, with 22 bases in between. The CDR3 DNA follows: TGTGCCAGCAGCGCCGGAGGCTCCCATGTAGGGGATGAGCAGTTCTTC. Translated, it gives CASSAGGSHVGDEQFF.

The chain employs TRBV7-7 and TRBJ2-5; D possibly corresponds to TRBD1 (6 bases). CDR1 and CDR2 (germline): SSHAT, FNYEAQ (reference sequence). Between the trimmed V and J ends, which lost 5 bases and 5 bases, there was a span of 18 bases. There are 15 residues in the CDR3. The CDR3 here is CASSKTRGMGETQYF. The CDR3 region has the DNA TGTGCCAGCAGCAAGACGAGGGGGATGGGGGAGACCCAGTACTTC.